One sample yielded the 11 T cell receptor beta chains listed below, sequenced in a study of blood T cell repertoires in COVID-19. The data were produced by immunoSEQ multiplex PCR, yet TCRdb's version contains in-frame clones alone and is incomplete. The data contain 120,000 to 150,000 clones, around 85% of them singletons. Sequenced: peripheral blood. Every receptor here comes from a woman aged 55-69 years with COVID-19, enrolled during active disease.

This clone was recorded only once. The chain combines TRBV19 with TRBJ1-2; D unresolved. This CDR3 spans 15 amino acids. Germline CDR1 is LNHDA and CDR2 is SQIVND (reference sequence). V shed 5 bases and J shed 0 bases, with 13 bases lying between them. CDR3: CASSPQQATNYGYTF. Written as DNA, the CDR3 is TGTGCCAGTAGTCCCCAGCAGGCCACTAACTATGGCTACACCTTC.

This chain uses TRBV7-2 with TRBJ2-3; D might be TRBD2 (6 bases). The germline CDR1 and CDR2 sequences are SGHTA and FQGNSA. Trimming stripped 4 bases from V and 6 bases from J, with 14 bases between. The CDR3 consists of 14 residues. CDR3 sequence (DNA): TGTGCCAGCAGCTACGGACTTCGGGGGGATACGCAGTATTTT. As protein: CASSYGLRGDTQYF.

The V and J genes are TRBV24-1 and TRBJ2-5; 10 bases align to TRBD2. Trimming at V came to 6 bases and at J to 1 base, leaving 1 base not matched to a gene. Looked up from germline, CDR1 is KGHDR and CDR2 is SFDVKD. The CDR3 is made up of 14 amino acids. The CDR3 bases are TGTGCCACCAGTTTAGCGGGGGGCCAAGAGACCCAGTACTTC. This translates into CATSLAGGQETQYF.

The V call is TRBV19, the J call TRBJ1-1, with 7 positions matching TRBD1. CDR3 length: 14 amino acids. Germline-derived CDR1 and CDR2 are LNHDA and SQIVND (reference sequence). V trimming: 9 bases; J trimming: 1 base; junction bases outside the gene matches: 8. CDR3 in amino acids: CASVTGQSNTEAFF. The DNA of the CDR3 is TGTGCCAGCGTTACGGGACAGTCGAACACTGAAGCTTTCTTT.

DNA of the CDR3: TGTGCCAGCAGCGTAGGAGCATCTAGCAATCAGCCCCAGCATTTT. Translated, it gives CASSVGASSNQPQHF. This rearrangement joins TRBV9 to TRBJ1-5; D is unclear. Per germline, CDR1 SGDLS and CDR2 YYNGEE. The length of the CDR3 is 15 residues. Deletions cut 0 bases from V and 0 bases from J, with 7 bases between.

This rearrangement joins TRBV6-4 to TRBJ2-1; a weak D match, TRBD1 (5 bases). Germline values: CDR1 MRHNA, CDR2 SNTAGT. The CDR3 spans 15 residues. V dropped 5 bases and J dropped 10 bases, with 21 bases sitting between them. The CDR3 sequence is CASSNDPGHRSEQFF. CDR3 coding DNA: TGTGCCAGCAGTAACGACCCCGGACACAGGTCGGAGCAGTTCTTC.

This clone was picked up one time. The gene calls are TRBV19 and TRBJ1-1, with a weak D call TRBD1 (5 bases). The germline V gene has CDR1 LNHDA and CDR2 SQIVND (reference sequence). Trimming shortened V by 6 bases and J by 3 bases, and 11 bases separated the two germline ends. The CDR3 has 13 amino acids. DNA for the CDR3: TGTGCCAGTAGCCTCCAAGGGGACACTGAAGCTTTCTTT. Its protein product is CASSLQGDTEAFF.

The chain employs TRBV19 and TRBJ1-1, with no clear D. The V gene lost 3 bases and the J gene lost 6 bases, with 14 bases spanning the gap. CDR1 is LNHDA and CDR2 is SQIVND in the germline V gene (reference sequence). This CDR3 has 14 residues. The CDR3 spells CASSIGVLDSEAFF. The CDR3 region has the DNA TGTGCCAGTAGTATCGGCGTCCTTGACTCTGAAGCTTTCTTT.

The count of this clone is one. The chain recombines TRBV19 with TRBJ1-2; TRBD1 agrees at 10 bases. CDR1 is LNHDA and CDR2 is SQIVND in the germline V gene (reference sequence). This CDR3 is 14 amino acids long. V gave up 6 bases and J gave up 4 bases; unmatched junction bases: 5. The chain's CDR3 is CASRDRGVSYGYTF. The CDR3, as DNA: TGTGCCAGTAGGGACAGGGGGGTTAGCTATGGCTACACCTTC. The entire variable domain, with the rest obtained from reference TRBV19 and TRBJ1-2, is as follows: DGGITQSPKYLFRKEGQNVTLSCEQNLNHDAMYWYRQDPGQGLRLIYYSQIVNDFQKGDIAEGYSVSREKKESFPLTVTSAQKNPTAFYLCASRDRGVSYGYTFGSGTRLTVV.

The genes are TRBV27 and TRBJ2-7, with 8 bases lining up with TRBD1. CDR3 length equals 15 residues. The V and J ends lost 6 bases and 3 bases, in that order; junction bases with no gene match: 10. Germline CDR1 and CDR2: MNHEY and SMNVEV (reference sequence). The CDR3 protein is CASRPDRGAVYEQYF. DNA for the CDR3: TGTGCCAGCAGACCAGACAGGGGCGCCGTCTACGAGCAGTACTTC.

The J gene is TRBJ2-1, the V gene TRBV6-2 or TRBV6-3; TRBD2 aligns across 10 bases. This CDR3 region has 14 residues. Germline V gives CDR1 MNHEY, CDR2 SVGEGT. The V segment lost 6 bases and the J segment 15 bases; nucleotides outside the gene matches: 14. The CDR3: CASSNGLAASGAFF. The DNA for the CDR3 is TGTGCCAGCAGCAATGGACTAGCGGCGTCGGGGGCGTTCTTC.